The TCR beta chain described here comes from a study of response to subunit inactivated influenza vaccine (dated by TCRdb to the late 2010s). Context from the whole study: Deep quantitative T cell receptor repertoire profiling was used in the study to track responses to a trivalent subunit inactivated influenza vaccine.

Library preparation used RT-PCR. Data came from an Illumina HiSeq 2500. Using fastp at Q25 and MiXCR, TCRdb reprocessed the public reads and kept productive beta chains. When rows share a CDR3 protein, they turn into one entry using the most common DNA and genes. This sample comprises some 500,000 distinct CDR3 sequences, about 25% of them detected only once. The biggest ten clones account for 1.5% to 2% of the sample. What the study reported, not specific to this receptor: It was suggested by the authors that each seasonal influenza vaccination may recruit only a limited number of new T cells.

Points on this clonotype: Which antigen it targets is not known. No much larger clone is present one base from it, and per-base qualities are unavailable.

There are 15 amino acids in the CDR3, from cysteine to phenylalanine inclusive. Only the CDR3 DNA is retained, 45 bases long and in frame from the first base. Here V drops 5 bases and J drops 8 bases, and the junction holds 9 bases not matched to any gene. The receptor chain draws on TRBV12-3 or TRBV12-4 and TRBJ2-1; TRBD2 matches 10 bases in the middle. This receptor was taken from a man aged 50-59 years who received an inactivated influenza vaccine. Donor details come from another sample of the same person, matched by shared clones. Sequenced material: CD4+ T cells sorted from PBMCs, taken roughly 5 days after vaccination. Here is the DNA: TGTGCCAGCAGTGACCCTAGCGGGAGTGGGGATGAGCAGTTCTTC. Translated, this is CASSDPSGSGDEQFF.